A selection of T cell receptor beta chains follows, all from one sample in a study of cytomegalovirus exposure and HLA in healthy donors. Method: immunoSEQ multiplex PCR; TCRdb's copy keeps in-frame clones and lacks some. The data show about 190,000 clones, 80% to 90% seen once. The source material was PBMCs. The receptors come from a man younger than 45 in good health and CMV-seronegative. CDR3s include the opening cysteine and the closing phenylalanine or tryptophan. A D gene is named only where the DNA matches it firmly. Clone size, where shown, is once, few, many, or a class for clones that have expanded.

v_gene	len	abundance	j_gene	d_gene	CDR3aa	CDR3nt
TRBV6-4	15	NA	TRBJ1-1	NA	CASSASGQGGTEAFF	TGTGCCAGCAGTGCCTCCGGGCAGGGAGGGACTGAAGCTTTCTTT
TRBV19	16	NA	TRBJ2-2	TRBD2	CASKPQLAGAAGELFF	TGTGCCAGTAAGCCCCAACTAGCGGGAGCCGCCGGGGAGCTGTTTTTT
TRBV6-1	12	NA	TRBJ2-7	NA	CASSAQNYEQYF	TGTGCCAGCAGTGCGCAAAATTACGAGCAGTACTTC
TRBV6-5	13	NA	TRBJ1-4	NA	CASSYLTREKLFF	TGTGCCAGCAGTTACCTGACAAGGGAAAAACTGTTTTTT
TRBV10-1	12	NA	TRBJ2-7	NA	CASSTLTYEQYF	TGCGCCAGCTCGACACTTACCTACGAGCAGTACTTC
TRBV19	15	NA	TRBJ1-1	TRBD1	CASSSRDSLDTEAFF	TGTGCCAGTAGTAGCCGGGACAGTTTAGACACTGAAGCTTTCTTT
TRBV6-1	13	few	TRBJ2-1	TRBD2	CASWGREGNEQFF	TGTGCCAGCTGGGGCCGGGAGGGAAATGAGCAGTTCTTC
TRBV30	15	NA	TRBJ1-6	NA	CAWSVSQPGNSPLHF	TGTGCCTGGAGTGTATCACAGCCTGGCAATTCACCCCTCCACTTT
TRBV19	13	few	TRBJ1-2	NA	CASCPAGPYGYTF	TGTGCCAGTTGTCCGGCGGGTCCCTATGGCTACACCTTC
TRBV5-4	13	once	TRBJ2-1	NA	CASSILATNEQFF	TGTGCCAGCAGCATATTAGCTACAAATGAGCAGTTCTTC
TRBV5-1	12	once	TRBJ2-1	NA	CASSLTWNEQFF	TGCGCCAGCAGCTTAACTTGGAATGAGCAGTTCTTC
TRBV28	14	NA	TRBJ1-2	TRBD1	CASSGPGQGFSYTF	TGTGCCAGCAGTGGCCCGGGACAGGGGTTTAGCTACACCTTC
TRBV6-1	14	NA	TRBJ2-7	NA	CASTEGQGWSEQYF	TGTGCCAGCACTGAGGGCCAGGGATGGTCCGAGCAGTACTTC
TRBV2	14	NA	TRBJ2-1	TRBD2	CASSGTTDNNEQFF	TGTGCCAGCAGCGGGACTACCGACAACAATGAGCAGTTCTTC
TRBV20-1	11	NA	TRBJ2-3	NA	CSHARGDTQYF	TGCAGCCATGCAAGGGGAGATACGCAGTATTTT
TRBV28	16	NA	TRBJ1-1	NA	CASSQIGVLSNTEAFF	TGTGCCAGCAGTCAAATAGGGGTCCTCTCGAACACTGAAGCTTTCTTT
TRBV2	14	NA	TRBJ2-7	NA	CASSENVSGYEQYF	TGTGCCAGCAGTGAGAATGTTAGCGGTTACGAGCAGTACTTC
TRBV6-5	15	NA	TRBJ1-4	NA	CASSLGGGVDEKLFF	TGTGCCAGCTCTTTGGGAGGAGGCGTCGATGAAAAACTGTTTTTT
TRBV6-5	15	NA	TRBJ2-3	TRBD1	CASSGRTGGTDTQYF	TGTGCCAGCAGTGGTAGGACAGGAGGCACAGATACGCAGTATTTT
TRBV7-2	13	NA	TRBJ1-2	NA	CASSLNRDYGYTF	TGTGCCAGCAGCTTAAACAGAGACTATGGCTACACCTTC
TRBV19	13	NA	TRBJ1-1	NA	CASSSQTGGRAFF	TGTGCCAGTAGTAGCCAGACAGGCGGAAGGGCTTTCTTT
TRBV11-2	16	NA	TRBJ2-5	NA	CASSLLSTQAAGTQYF	TGTGCCAGCAGCTTACTGAGTACGCAGGCGGCGGGGACCCAGTACTTC
TRBV28	15	NA	TRBJ1-1	NA	CASSLFWDKGSEAFF	TGTGCCAGCAGTTTATTTTGGGACAAGGGGTCTGAAGCTTTCTTT
TRBV7-9	14	NA	TRBJ2-2	NA	CASSLAENTGELFF	TGTGCCAGCAGCCTGGCTGAGAACACCGGGGAGCTGTTTTTT
TRBV5-6	13	NA	TRBJ1-4	NA	CASSLASNEKLFF	TGTGCCAGCAGCTTGGCCAGTAATGAAAAACTGTTTTTT
TRBV7-9	13	few	TRBJ2-7	NA	CASSLTESYEQYF	TGTGCCAGCAGCTTGACAGAGTCCTACGAGCAGTACTTC
TRBV5-1	14	NA	TRBJ2-7	TRBD1	CASSSGDSIYEQYF	TGCGCCAGCAGCTCCGGGGACAGCATCTACGAGCAGTACTTC
TRBV7-8	14	NA	TRBJ2-7	TRBD2	CASSLVERDYEQYF	TGTGCCAGCAGCTTAGTTGAGCGGGACTACGAGCAGTACTTC
TRBV11-2	13	few	TRBJ2-2	TRBD1	CGATGIETGELFF	TGTGGGGCGACAGGGATAGAGACCGGGGAGCTGTTTTTT
TRBV27	13	NA	TRBJ1-2	TRBD1	CASSGQGGDGYTF	TGTGCCAGCAGCGGACAGGGCGGCGATGGCTACACCTTC
TRBV11-3	13	NA	TRBJ2-1	TRBD2	CASSWQREGEQFF	TGTGCCAGCAGCTGGCAGCGGGAGGGCGAACAGTTCTTC